A selection of T cell receptor beta chains follows, all from one sample in a study of neoadjuvant anti-PD-1 for oral cavity cancer. Libraries were prepared by immunoSEQ multiplex PCR; TCRdb keeps only in-frame clonotypes and omits some of them. The top ten hold approximately 3% of the sample, which has about 7,900 clones, roughly 60% seen once. The sample in question was PBMCs, obtained after nivolumab (anti-PD-1) treatment. Receptors were obtained from a person aged 35-79 years with oral cavity squamous cell carcinoma. Both conserved end residues are part of each CDR3. The D gene is left open where the match is weak. Not every row has a clone size; where given, it reads once, few, many or a size class.

TGTGCCAGTAGTCCTCAACAGGGGTTCATCTTCGAGCAGTACTTC,CASSPQQGFIFEQYF,TRBD1,NA,TRBJ2-7,TRBV19
TGCGCCAGCAGTCCTAGCGGGGGCTACAATGAGCAGTTCTTC,CASSPSGGYNEQFF,TRBD2,few,TRBJ2-1,TRBV10-2
TGTGCCAGCAGTGAATTCACCGGGGAGCTGTTTTTT,CASSEFTGELFF,NA,NA,TRBJ2-2,TRBV2
TGTGCCAGTAGGGGGGGGAGCAATCAGCCCCAGCATTTT,CASRGGSNQPQHF,NA,few,TRBJ1-5,TRBV19
TGTGCCAGCAGCAAGGTCTTACATGAATCGGAGGGCTACACCTTC,CASSKVLHESEGYTF,NA,few,TRBJ1-2,TRBV21-1
TGCGCCAGCAGCCGGGACAGCAATCAGCCCCAGCATTTT,CASSRDSNQPQHF,NA,few,TRBJ1-5,TRBV5-1
TGCGCCAGCAGCTTGGAGGGCGCAACTAATGAAAAACTGTTTTTT,CASSLEGATNEKLFF,NA,NA,TRBJ1-4,TRBV5-1
TGCGCCAGCAGCTTGGCTCGGAGATCTTTCGAGACCCAGTACTTC,CASSLARRSFETQYF,NA,NA,TRBJ2-5,TRBV5-1
TGCGCCAGCAGCCTAAGAGGACAGGGAATCGGGGAGCTGTTTTTT,CASSLRGQGIGELFF,TRBD1,NA,TRBJ2-2,TRBV4-1
TGTGCCAGCAGCTTAGGCGGGGGGCTTGGCTACACCTTC,CASSLGGGLGYTF,NA,few,TRBJ1-2,TRBV11-2
TGCGCCAGCAGCCAAGAAACCGGAACCTACAATGAGCAGTTCTTC,CASSQETGTYNEQFF,NA,NA,TRBJ2-1,TRBV4-3
TGTGCCAGCAGCTTAGAGTACAATCAGCCCCAGCATTTT,CASSLEYNQPQHF,NA,NA,TRBJ1-5,TRBV11-2
TGTGCCAGCACGTGGGAGCGGGGGGGCGTTTACGAGCAGTACTTC,CASTWERGGVYEQYF,TRBD2,NA,TRBJ2-7,TRBV6-6
TGTGCCATCAGGCCTCTCGGCCGCAATGAGCAGTTCTTC,CAIRPLGRNEQFF,NA,few,TRBJ2-1,TRBV10-3
TGTGCCAGTAGGTACAGGGTTGACGACGAGCAGTACTTC,CASRYRVDDEQYF,NA,NA,TRBJ2-7,TRBV19
TGTGCCAGCAGCTTAGCGTTAGGGGCTGCCTATGGCTACACCTTC,CASSLALGAAYGYTF,NA,few,TRBJ1-2,TRBV7-2
TGTGCCAGTGTTGACAGCGGGAATGAAAAACTGTTTTTT,CASVDSGNEKLFF,NA,NA,TRBJ1-4,TRBV7-9
TGTGCCTGGAACACCGGGACAGGGGTCGGCGAGCAGTACTTC,CAWNTGTGVGEQYF,TRBD1,NA,TRBJ2-7,TRBV30
TGTGCCAGCAGTGAGGGCGCGGGGTTACCTACTAATTTGCACTATGGCTACACCTTC,CASSEGAGLPTNLHYGYTF,NA,NA,TRBJ1-2,TRBV6-1
TGTGCCAGCAGTTACGGAATAGGGACTGAAGCTTTCTTT,CASSYGIGTEAFF,NA,NA,TRBJ1-1,TRBV6-5
TGTGCTAGTGGTTCCTACAGGGTTAATTTGAACGAGCAGTACTTC,CASGSYRVNLNEQYF,NA,few,TRBJ2-7,TRBV12-5
TGTGCCAGCAGCCCCTCGACGGGCTTCATGAACACTGAAGCTTTCTTT,CASSPSTGFMNTEAFF,NA,few,TRBJ1-1,TRBV11-2
TGTGCCAGCTCCGATGAAAACATTCAGTACTTC,CASSDENIQYF,NA,NA,TRBJ2-4,TRBV13
TGCAGCGCTGAAGTTGAAGCGGCCAGAACCCCCTACGAGCAGTACTTC,CSAEVEAARTPYEQYF,NA,NA,TRBJ2-7,TRBV29-1
TGCGCCAGCAGCTCAGGGGGAACCGTAACAGATACGCAGTATTTT,CASSSGGTVTDTQYF,TRBD1,once,TRBJ2-3,TRBV5-1
TGTGCCAGCAGCTTATGGGCTAGCGGGGGGGCTGGGGAGCAGTACTTC,CASSLWASGGAGEQYF,TRBD2,NA,TRBJ2-7,TRBV7-8
TGCGCCAGCAGCCAAGAACTAGCGGGGGGGCCAGATACGCAGTATTTT,CASSQELAGGPDTQYF,TRBD2,NA,TRBJ2-3,TRBV4-3
TGTGCCAGCAGCCCCGGACATATGAACACTGAAGCTTTCTTT,CASSPGHMNTEAFF,NA,few,TRBJ1-1,TRBV7-7
TGCGCCAGCAGCCAAGATTCGGCAGTCTATGGCTACACCTTC,CASSQDSAVYGYTF,NA,NA,TRBJ1-2,TRBV4-3
TGTGCCAGCAGTGAAGCGCTGGGACAGGCAGATACGCAGTATTTT,CASSEALGQADTQYF,TRBD1,NA,TRBJ2-3,TRBV6-1
TGTGCCAGCAGTTACTCACAGGCACTCTATGGCTACACCTTC,CASSYSQALYGYTF,NA,NA,TRBJ1-2,TRBV6-5
TGTGCCAGCAGCCAAGATCCGGGACAGGGTAATTCACCCCTCCACTTT,CASSQDPGQGNSPLHF,TRBD1,few,TRBJ1-6,TRBV4-2
TGCGCCAGCAGCTTGGAGGGGAGGGGTAACACTGAAGCTTTCTTT,CASSLEGRGNTEAFF,NA,NA,TRBJ1-1,TRBV5-1
TGTGCCAGCAGCCGTCGGGGGGAAGGTGGCTACACCTTC,CASSRRGEGGYTF,NA,NA,TRBJ1-2,TRBV5-6